One sample yielded the 20 T cell receptor beta chains listed below, sequenced in a study of blood T cell repertoires in COVID-19 (dated by TCRdb to 2018 to 2021). Preparation of the library involved the immunoSEQ multiplex PCR assay. In TCRdb, the immuneACCESS table is reduced to in-frame sequences with V and J assigned. These tables do not hold every clone; where another copy was compared, an unresolved V gene accounts for under half, and the others remain unexplained. In this sample the table shows roughly 200,000 clones, 86% of which occur a single time. Around 5.7% of the sample rests with the top ten. Sequencing was done on a sample of PBMCs or T cells enriched from blood (not recorded which). All receptors come from a man aged 35 to 55 with acute COVID-19.

The chain has TRBV12-3 or TRBV12-4 and TRBJ1-6; D uncertain. The CDR3 runs 12 residues. Deletions cut 3 bases from V and 10 bases from J, with 7 bases between. CDR3 sequence (DNA): TGTGCCAGCAGTTTTCCAGGATCACCCCTCCACTTT. This gives the protein CASSFPGSPLHF.

This rearrangement joins TRBV6-5 to TRBJ2-3, with 13 bases lining up with TRBD2. The J segment lost 4 bases and the V segment lost 6 bases, leaving 4 bases of the junction unmatched. The CDR3 covers 15 residues. Germline CDR1 reads MNHEY; CDR2 reads SVGAGI. CDR3 nucleotide sequence: TGTGCCAGCAGCCGGACTAGCGGGAGCTCAGATACGCAGTATTTT. It codes for CASSRTSGSSDTQYF.

V gene TRBV19 combines with J gene TRBJ1-2; D ambiguous. V shed 6 bases and J shed 2 bases, with 13 bases lying between them. Per germline, CDR1 LNHDA and CDR2 SQIVND (reference sequence). CDR3 length: 14 amino acids. The CDR3 nucleotides read TGTGCCAGTAGAGTTTTTGGAGGGAACTATGGCTACACCTTC. It codes for CASRVFGGNYGYTF.

The chain recombines TRBV2 with TRBJ1-6; the D gene is possibly TRBD1 (6 bases). There are 15 residues in the CDR3. Trimming pared 11 bases from V and 7 bases from J, leaving 21 bases between. Germline V gene lookup returns CDR1 SNHLY and CDR2 FYNNEI. CDR3 nucleotides: TGTGCCTTCCTAACCAACAGGGAGTGGAATTCACCCCTCCACTTT. Encoded protein: CAFLTNREWNSPLHF.

This chain links TRBV5-1 with TRBJ1-2; no definite D call. The germline V gene has CDR1 SGHRS and CDR2 YFSETQ. Trimming took off 0 bases at V and 4 bases at J, with 7 bases between the two ends. CDR3 length equals 13 residues. CDR3 nucleotides: TGCGCCAGCAGCTTGGACGGGTTCTATGGCTACACCTTC. It codes for CASSLDGFYGYTF.

The V call is TRBV10-3, the J call TRBJ2-5, with D possibly being TRBD1 (5 bases). The germline V gene has CDR1 ENHRY and CDR2 SYGVKD. The CDR3 covers 14 residues. V was trimmed by 0 bases and J by 5 bases, leaving 10 bases between them. CDR3 DNA sequence: TGTGCCATCAGTGAGTCTCAGGGTTCCGAGACCCAGTACTTC. Translated, it gives CAISESQGSETQYF.

This clone was seen once. The chain joins TRBV10-3 to TRBJ2-1; 9 bases fit TRBD2. Germline assignment: CDR1 ENHRY and CDR2 SYGVKD. Losses at the gene ends were 4 bases for V and 6 bases for J; bases not matched to a gene: 10. The CDR3 has 16 residues. As DNA, the CDR3 is TGTGCCATCAGTGGGGAACTAGCGGGTTTTTCCAATGAGCAGTTCTTC. Translation gives CAISGELAGFSNEQFF.

The chain combines TRBV28 with TRBJ2-1, with D perhaps matching TRBD2 (6 bases). Germline CDR1 reads MDHEN; CDR2 reads SYDVKM. V was shortened by 7 bases and J by 1 base, with 14 bases between the two germline ends. CDR3 length equals 15 residues. The CDR3 reads CASIPAGGSYNEQFF. CDR3 nucleotide sequence: TGTGCCAGCATTCCAGCGGGTGGGTCCTACAATGAGCAGTTCTTC.

V and J are TRBV2 and TRBJ2-5, with 11 bases matching TRBD1. The CDR3 has 15 residues. With 5 bases clipped from V and 4 bases from J, the junction kept 6 bases outside the gene matches. The germline CDR1 and CDR2 sequences are SNHLY and FYNNEI. The DNA of the CDR3 is TGTGCCAGCAGTTCGACGGACAGGGGGCGAGAGACCCAGTACTTC. Encoded protein: CASSSTDRGRETQYF.

V and J are TRBV7-9 and TRBJ1-5; a possible D gene is TRBD1 (6 bases). CDR1 is SEHNR, CDR2 FQNEAQ, per germline (reference sequence). The CDR3 loop spans 14 amino acids. V was cut by 5 bases and J by 7 bases, with 15 bases left in between. The chain's CDR3 is CASSDTGMGQPQHF. CDR3 nucleotides: TGTGCCAGCAGCGACACAGGGATGGGGCAGCCCCAGCATTTT.

The chain recombines TRBV3-1 (or the pseudogene TRBV3-2) with TRBJ2-1, with 9 bases fitting TRBD1. Germline loops: CDR1 LGHDT, CDR2 YNNKEL (reference sequence). This CDR3 has 16 amino acids. Unmatched junction bases numbered 12, after V lost 4 bases and J lost 8 bases. The CDR3 protein is CASSLNPGTGIDEQFF. In nucleotides, the CDR3 is TGTGCCAGCAGCCTAAACCCCGGGACAGGGATCGATGAGCAGTTCTTC.

CDR3 in amino acids: CASRRGQGYGYTF. The CDR3 DNA follows: TGTGCCAGCAGGAGGGGGCAGGGCTATGGCTACACCTTC. This chain links TRBV6-5 with TRBJ1-2, with 7 bases aligning to TRBD1. Trimming took 6 bases from V and 4 from J; bases not matched to a gene: 5. CDR1 is MNHEY, CDR2 SVGAGI, per germline. The CDR3 has 13 amino acids.

Note on this clone: A single base separates this from a much larger clone, so it may be a read error. V and J are TRBV25-1 and TRBJ2-7; D remains unclear. Between the trimmed V and J ends, which lost 6 bases and 4 bases, there was a span of 7 bases. This CDR3 is built from 11 residues. The V gene's germline CDR1 is MGHDK and CDR2 SYGVNS. The CDR3 protein is CASSPGYEQYF. The CDR3 bases are TGTGCCAGCAGCCCGGGTTACGAGCAGTACTTC.

V and J are TRBV28 and TRBJ1-6, with a weak D call TRBD1 (5 bases). The CDR3 is 15 amino acids. The V gene's germline CDR1 is MDHEN and CDR2 SYDVKM. The V gene lost 6 bases and the J gene lost 7 bases, with 16 bases spanning the gap. This CDR3 is CASSTLGGYNSPLHF. In nucleotides, the CDR3 is TGTGCCAGCAGCACCCTTGGGGGGTACAATTCACCCCTCCACTTT.

This clone was seen just once. The chain couples TRBV19 to TRBJ2-3; 8 bases align to TRBD1. With 6 bases clipped from V and 4 bases from J, the junction kept 9 bases outside the gene matches. Germline-derived CDR1 and CDR2 are LNHDA and SQIVND (reference sequence). This CDR3 contains 15 residues. The CDR3 region is CASRGRGQVPDTQYF. The CDR3 region has the DNA TGTGCCAGTAGGGGGCGGGGACAGGTACCAGATACGCAGTATTTT.

This clone came up a few times. The CDR3 loop is CATSDEQNYGYTF. CDR3 bases: TGTGCCACCAGTGACGAACAGAACTATGGCTACACCTTC. This chain links TRBV24-1 with TRBJ1-2, with no clear D. Trimming took 4 bases from V and 2 from J, leaving 7 bases between them. CDR3 size: 13 residues. Germline V gene data show CDR1 as KGHDR and CDR2 as SFDVKD.

The chain is built from TRBV10-2 and TRBJ2-7; 16 nucleotides agree with TRBD2. CDR1 and CDR2 from the germline V gene are WSHSY and SAAADI. V dropped 6 bases and J dropped 3; count of bases not matched to a gene: 5. The CDR3 has 16 amino acids. The CDR3 here is CASRGTSGRAVYEQYF. The CDR3 nucleotides read TGCGCCAGCAGGGGGACTAGCGGGAGGGCCGTCTACGAGCAGTACTTC.

The chain carries TRBV19 and TRBJ2-7, with 12 positions matching TRBD2. The trim removed 4 bases at V and 0 bases at J, leaving 4 bases unmatched. The germline V gene encodes CDR1 LNHDA and CDR2 SQIVND (reference sequence). There are 16 residues in the CDR3. The CDR3 reads CASSTTSGRTSYEQYF. The CDR3 DNA sequence: TGTGCCAGTAGTACCACTAGCGGGAGGACCTCCTACGAGCAGTACTTC.

The V gene is TRBV5-4, the J gene TRBJ2-7; 10 bases are shared with TRBD2. The trim removed 1 base at V and 3 bases at J, leaving 4 bases unmatched. The CDR3 length is 15 residues. Germline-derived CDR1 and CDR2 are SGHNT and YYREEE (reference sequence). CDR3 sequence: CASSLYSGRLYEQYF. For the CDR3, the DNA is TGTGCCAGCAGCTTGTATAGCGGGAGGCTCTACGAGCAGTACTTC.

This rearrangement joins TRBV11-2 to TRBJ2-2; 10 positions agree with TRBD1. Germline CDR1 is SGHAT and CDR2 is FQNNGV. Trimming removed 5 bases from V and 7 bases from J; junction bases left unmatched: 13. This CDR3 is 17 amino acids long. This chain's CDR3 is CASSPGQGPLRNGELFF. In DNA, the CDR3 is TGTGCCAGCAGCCCGGGACAGGGGCCCCTTCGAAACGGGGAGCTGTTTTTT.